Following are 25 T cell receptor beta chains from one sample sequenced in a study of blood T cell repertoires in COVID-19 (dated by TCRdb to about 2020). Library construction relied on the immunoSEQ multiplex PCR assay. As stored in TCRdb, this immuneACCESS dataset retains in-frame rearrangements with V and J assigned. A fraction of the clones does not appear; measured against another copy, unresolved V genes explain less than half of the discrepancy, and the remainder lacks a known reason. The sample profile shows 210,000 or so clones; more than 70% of them were found once. The top ten constitute 5% to 8% of the sample. The sequenced material came from peripheral blood. The receptors come from a woman aged 35 to 49 who had recovered from COVID-19.

V is TRBV5-8 and J is TRBJ2-1; 10 bases agree with TRBD2. The CDR3 is 17 amino acids. J was trimmed by 7 bases and V by 4 bases; bases with no gene match: 14. Germline V gene sequence: CDR1 SGHTS, CDR2 YDEGEE. CDR3 amino acids: CASSREPLAGVANEQFF. The CDR3 nucleotides are TGTGCCAGCAGCCGCGAGCCCCTAGCGGGAGTGGCAAATGAGCAGTTCTTC.

The chain joins TRBV7-8 to TRBJ2-2, with TRBD2 matching 7 bases. Germline CDR1 is SGHVS and CDR2 is FQNEAQ. CDR3 length equals 16 residues. Germline trimming cut 4 bases from V and 7 bases from J; bases unmatched to any gene: 12. The CDR3 loop is CASSYALTGGFGELFF. The CDR3 nucleotides are TGTGCCAGCAGCTACGCCCTCACGGGAGGTTTCGGGGAGCTGTTTTTT.

The chain has TRBV13 and TRBJ2-1; 8 bases are shared with TRBD1. Germline V gene sequence: CDR1 PRHDT, CDR2 FYEKMQ (reference sequence). V was pared by 5 bases and J by 14 bases, with 8 bases of the junction left unmatched. The CDR3 length is 12 residues. DNA for the CDR3: TGTGCCAGCAGCCAGGGCCGGGGACAGGAGTTCTTC. Its protein product is CASSQGRGQEFF.

This clone turned up a few times. The chain couples TRBV5-1 to TRBJ1-1; D remains ambiguous. Germline V gives CDR1 SGHRS, CDR2 YFSETQ. The CDR3 totals 17 residues. Trimming took 0 bases from V and 2 from J, leaving 17 bases between them. DNA for the CDR3: TGCGCCAGCAGCTTGGAATTATTAGATGTAGAAAACACTGAAGCTTTCTTT. Residues: CASSLELLDVENTEAFF. Supplemented by reference TRBV5-1 and TRBJ1-1, the full variable domain reads KAGVTQTPRYLIKTRGQQVTLSCSPISGHRSVSWYQQTPGQGLQFLFEYFSETQRNKGNFPGRFSGRQFSNSRSEMNVSTLELGDSALYLCASSLELLDVENTEAFFGQGTRLTVV.

V gene TRBV7-6 combines with J gene TRBJ2-7; 10 bases align to TRBD2. The CDR3 spans 14 residues. V was clipped by 4 bases and J by 5 bases; unmatched bases: 5. The germline CDR1 and CDR2 sequences are SGHVS and FNYEAQ. The CDR3 region is CASSSSGSFNEQYF. The CDR3 nucleotides are TGTGCCAGCAGCTCTAGCGGGAGTTTCAACGAGCAGTACTTC.

V gene TRBV28 combines with J gene TRBJ1-1, with D perhaps matching TRBD1 (5 bases). In germline, CDR1 is MDHEN, CDR2 SYDVKM. The CDR3 contains 15 residues. Trimming pared 7 bases from V and 3 bases from J, leaving 18 bases between. The CDR3 is CASTSGGDGDTEAFF. CDR3 nucleotides: TGTGCCAGCACCTCGGGGGGAGACGGAGACACTGAAGCTTTCTTT.

This chain links TRBV11-2 with TRBJ2-6, with TRBD2 as a possible D gene (6 bases). Per the germline V gene, CDR1 is SGHAT and CDR2 is FQNNGV. CDR3 length equals 16 residues. Trimming stripped 3 bases from V and 0 bases from J, with 9 bases between. The CDR3 DNA follows: TGTGCCAGCAGCTTGGAGGGAAGCTCTGGGGCCAACGTCCTGACTTTC. Protein sequence: CASSLEGSSGANVLTF.

This chain links TRBV19 with TRBJ1-5; D gene unclear. Germline CDR1 reads LNHDA; CDR2 reads SQIVND (reference sequence). There are 12 residues in the CDR3. Trimming shortened V by 4 bases and J by 9 bases, and 10 bases separated the two germline ends. CDR3 amino acids: CASSTQSAPQHF. CDR3 bases: TGTGCCAGTAGTACCCAAAGCGCGCCCCAGCATTTT.

This chain joins TRBV9 and TRBJ2-3; the match to TRBD1 covers 7 bases. The CDR3 loop spans 15 amino acids. Per the germline V gene, CDR1 is SGDLS and CDR2 is YYNGEE. Trimming took 3 bases from V and 2 from J; bases not matched to a gene: 6. This CDR3 reads CASSATQGLTDTQYF. CDR3 sequence (DNA): TGTGCCAGCAGCGCGACACAGGGGCTCACAGATACGCAGTATTTT.

This clone was counted once. The V call is TRBV7-9, the J call TRBJ2-1; 7 bases line up with TRBD1. CDR3 size: 17 residues. Germline trimming cut 1 base from V and 1 base from J; bases unmatched to any gene: 7. CDR1 SEHNR and CDR2 FQNEAQ come from the germline V gene (reference sequence). The CDR3 region is CASSLGGQEWSYNEQFF. CDR3 coding DNA: TGTGCCAGCAGCTTAGGAGGACAGGAATGGTCCTACAATGAGCAGTTCTTC.

This clone occurred a few times. The V and J genes are TRBV4-3 and TRBJ1-1; 9 nucleotides line up with TRBD1. Germline CDR1 is LGHNA and CDR2 is YSLEER. The CDR3 runs to 18 residues. V was pared by 4 bases and J by 4 bases, with 16 bases of the junction left unmatched. In DNA, the CDR3 is TGCGCCAGCAGCCGATCCCGGGGGACAGGGAATAGTGTCACTGAAGCTTTCTTT. Its protein is CASSRSRGTGNSVTEAFF.

The chain carries TRBV12-3 or TRBV12-4 and TRBJ2-5; D call uncertain. The CDR3 runs 13 residues. Trimming removed 5 bases at V and 7 bases at J, with 14 bases between. The CDR3 region has the DNA TGTGCCAGCAGTCCTTCTAGTGAACGGACCCAGTACTTC. Protein product: CASSPSSERTQYF.

This rearrangement joins TRBV6-5 to TRBJ2-5; D may be TRBD2 (6 bases). The V gene lost 0 bases and the J gene lost 3 bases, with 14 bases spanning the gap. Looked up from germline, CDR1 is MNHEY and CDR2 is SVGAGI. This CDR3 has 16 residues. This CDR3 is CASSYSQGGGKETQYF. CDR3 nucleotide sequence: TGTGCCAGCAGTTACTCCCAGGGAGGTGGTAAAGAGACCCAGTACTTC.

This chain uses TRBV27 with TRBJ1-6; 8 bases line up with TRBD1. The CDR3 spans 15 residues. The ends lost 6 bases at V and 7 bases at J; junction bases unmatched: 8. CDR1 is MNHEY and CDR2 is SMNVEV in the germline V gene (reference sequence). The CDR3 spells CASRFTGGTNSPLHF. As DNA, the CDR3 is TGTGCCAGCAGATTTACAGGGGGGACCAATTCACCCCTCCACTTT.

J is TRBJ1-2 and V is TRBV28, with TRBD1 identical over 7 bases. J gave up 8 bases and V 7 bases, and 13 bases lay outside the gene matches. The CDR3 covers 14 residues. The germline V gene has CDR1 MDHEN and CDR2 SYDVKM. The CDR3 sequence is CASNTLRGSGGYTF. CDR3 DNA sequence: TGTGCCAGCAACACCCTCAGGGGGTCGGGAGGCTACACCTTC.

This chain uses TRBV18 with TRBJ1-2, with 9 nucleotides matching TRBD1. The ends lost 3 bases at V and 5 bases at J; junction bases unmatched: 1. Germline CDR1 and CDR2: KGHSH and LQKENI. There are 13 residues in the CDR3. The CDR3 region has the DNA TGTGCCAGCTCACCGGACAGGGGATATGGCTACACCTTC. Its protein is CASSPDRGYGYTF.

This rearrangement joins TRBV5-1 to TRBJ2-7; D perhaps matches TRBD2 (6 bases). Trimming cost V 2 bases and J 5 bases, with 11 bases left between them. Germline V gene lookup returns CDR1 SGHRS and CDR2 YFSETQ. The CDR3 length is 13 residues. The CDR3 spells CASSFGGPHEQYF. Here the CDR3 DNA reads TGCGCCAGCAGCTTCGGAGGGCCCCACGAGCAGTACTTC.

V is TRBV28 and J is TRBJ2-5; a possible D gene is TRBD2 (6 bases). Germline CDR1 MDHEN, CDR2 SYDVKM. The CDR3 sequence is 13 residues long. V was shortened by 1 base and J by 4 bases, with 7 bases between the two germline ends. This CDR3 is CASSLLEGETQYF. CDR3 nucleotides: TGTGCCAGCAGTTTATTGGAGGGAGAGACCCAGTACTTC.

As regards this clone: The same CDR3 is also encoded by other DNA sequences in this sample. V and J are TRBV4-2 and TRBJ2-3; 8 bases match TRBD1. V shed 0 bases and J 1 base; nucleotides not matched to a gene: 0. Germline-derived CDR1 and CDR2 are LGHNA and YNFKEQ. The CDR3 extends over 15 amino acids. The chain's CDR3 is CASSQDRGRTDTQYF. The CDR3 nucleotides are TGTGCCAGCAGCCAAGACAGGGGGCGCACAGATACGCAGTATTTT.

The chain carries TRBV6-5 and TRBJ2-7; 8 positions agree with TRBD2. Germline CDR1 reads MNHEY; CDR2 reads SVGAGI. This CDR3 spans 15 amino acids. Germline trimming cut 6 bases from V and 0 bases from J; bases unmatched to any gene: 7. The DNA of the CDR3 is TGTGCCAGCAGGTTCTTAGCGGGGAGCTCCTACGAGCAGTACTTC. Residues: CASRFLAGSSYEQYF.

The chain couples TRBV7-2 to TRBJ1-4; unclear D gene. CDR1 is SGHTA and CDR2 is FQGNSA in the germline V gene. The CDR3 has 14 amino acids. The ends were cut back, 3 bases at V and 8 bases at J, with 13 bases in the middle. The CDR3 region has the DNA TGTGCCAGCAGCTTGACTATTTCCTCGGAAAAACTGTTTTTT. Translating it yields CASSLTISSEKLFF.

The chain joins TRBV19 to TRBJ2-1; D gene uncertain. V was cut by 4 bases and J by 6 bases, with 13 bases left in between. The V gene's germline CDR1 is LNHDA and CDR2 SQIVND (reference sequence). This CDR3 spans 14 amino acids. CDR3 nucleotides: TGTGCCAGTAGTACCCCCCTGCGTGCCAATGAGCAGTTCTTC. Translation: CASSTPLRANEQFF.

The rearrangement uses TRBV5-1 and TRBJ2-7; 9 bases map to TRBD2. This CDR3 region has 16 residues. V gave up 4 bases and J gave up 0 bases; unmatched junction bases: 8. Germline V gene data show CDR1 as SGHRS and CDR2 as YFSETQ. CDR3 amino acids: CASSPTSGYSSYEQYF. CDR3 sequence (DNA): TGCGCCAGCAGCCCAACTAGCGGGTACAGCTCCTACGAGCAGTACTTC.

This clone was detected once. The CDR3 DNA reads as TGTGCCAGCAGTTTATCCCGGACTAGCGGGAGGGCCCTCGATACGCAGTATTTT. Its translation: CASSLSRTSGRALDTQYF. The rearrangement joins TRBV28 to TRBJ2-3; 15 nucleotides agree with TRBD2. J lost 6 bases, V lost 1 base, and 8 bases had no gene match. The CDR3 length is 18 residues. In germline, CDR1 is MDHEN, CDR2 SYDVKM.

The chain uses TRBV4-2 and TRBJ1-4; 10 bases map to TRBD1. Germline V gene data show CDR1 as LGHNA and CDR2 as YNFKEQ. The V gene end was trimmed by 2 bases and the J gene end by 8 bases; junction bases not matched to a gene: 8. The CDR3 sequence is 16 residues long. The CDR3 loop is CASSQNPGTGAEKLFF. As DNA, the CDR3 is TGTGCCAGCAGCCAAAACCCCGGGACAGGGGCGGAAAAACTGTTTTTT.